A selection of T cell receptor beta chains follows, all from one sample in a study of cytomegalovirus exposure and HLA in healthy donors. The assay was immunoSEQ multiplex PCR, and TCRdb's table has in-frame clones only and misses some. The sample holds more than 95,000 clones; roughly 95% are singletons and the top ten take about 1.7%. The specimen was PBMCs. Every receptor here comes from a man between 18 and 29 years old in good health and CMV-seronegative. The CDR3 runs from the conserved cysteine through the conserved F or W. D genes are given only for firm matches. Clone size is given for some rows only: seen once, a few or many times, or a class if the clone is expanded.

J gene: TRBJ2-5
V gene: TRBV15
D gene: NA
clone size: NA
CDR3 protein: CATSSRQGGETQYF
CDR3 DNA: TGTGCCACCAGCAGCAGACAGGGAGGAGAGACCCAGTACTTC

J gene: TRBJ1-1
V gene: TRBV7-2
D gene: NA
clone size: NA
CDR3 protein: CASTQGSANTEAFF
CDR3 DNA: TGTGCCAGCACCCAGGGCTCAGCTAACACTGAAGCTTTCTTT

J gene: TRBJ2-1
V gene: TRBV6-5
D gene: NA
clone size: NA
CDR3 protein: CASSPLRDLYNEQFF
CDR3 DNA: TGTGCCAGCAGTCCTCTCCGGGACTTGTATAATGAGCAGTTCTTC

J gene: TRBJ2-2
V gene: TRBV11-3
D gene: TRBD1
clone size: NA
CDR3 protein: CASSPTMIAGGWSGELFF
CDR3 DNA: TGTGCCAGCAGCCCAACTATGATTGCAGGGGGCTGGTCCGGGGAGCTGTTTTTT

J gene: TRBJ2-2
V gene: TRBV11-3
D gene: TRBD1
clone size: NA
CDR3 protein: CASSSRLGQGVIAGELFF
CDR3 DNA: TGTGCCAGCAGCTCACGACTGGGACAGGGGGTGATCGCCGGGGAGCTGTTTTTT

J gene: TRBJ2-2
V gene: TRBV5-4
D gene: NA
clone size: NA
CDR3 protein: CASSLGQGRVGELFF
CDR3 DNA: TGTGCCAGCAGCTTGGGACAGGGGAGGGTCGGGGAGCTGTTTTTT

J gene: TRBJ2-5
V gene: TRBV28
D gene: NA
clone size: once
CDR3 protein: CASSLPPPAPQYF
CDR3 DNA: TGTGCCAGCAGTTTACCTCCTCCCGCGCCCCAGTACTTC

J gene: TRBJ2-7
V gene: TRBV29-1
D gene: TRBD2
clone size: once
CDR3 protein: CSVGGTGTSGRPEQYF
CDR3 DNA: TGCAGCGTTGGGGGCACCGGGACTAGCGGGAGGCCCGAGCAGTACTTC

J gene: TRBJ2-2
V gene: TRBV5-6
D gene: TRBD1
clone size: NA
CDR3 protein: CASSPGTENTGELFF
CDR3 DNA: TGTGCCAGCAGCCCGGGGACAGAGAACACCGGGGAGCTGTTTTTT

J gene: TRBJ2-7
V gene: TRBV11-3
D gene: NA
clone size: NA
CDR3 protein: CASSTSYYSGPYEQYF
CDR3 DNA: TGTGCCAGCAGCACCTCATATTACAGTGGGCCCTACGAGCAGTACTTC

J gene: TRBJ2-2
V gene: TRBV27
D gene: TRBD1
clone size: once
CDR3 protein: CASSYTGAAGELFF
CDR3 DNA: TGTGCCAGCAGTTATACAGGGGCTGCGGGGGAGCTGTTTTTT

J gene: TRBJ1-1
V gene: TRBV4-1
D gene: NA
clone size: NA
CDR3 protein: CASSSGTLNTEAFF
CDR3 DNA: TGCGCCAGCAGCTCCGGGACATTGAACACTGAAGCTTTCTTT

J gene: TRBJ2-3
V gene: TRBV5-3
D gene: NA
clone size: NA
CDR3 protein: CARSLGESGNTQYF
CDR3 DNA: TGTGCCAGAAGCCTGGGTGAATCGGGAAATACGCAGTATTTT

J gene: TRBJ2-3
V gene: TRBV11-3
D gene: TRBD2
clone size: NA
CDR3 protein: CASSPWTSGNTDTQYF
CDR3 DNA: TGTGCCAGCAGCCCCTGGACTAGCGGGAATACAGATACGCAGTATTTT

J gene: TRBJ1-2
V gene: TRBV9
D gene: TRBD1
clone size: NA
CDR3 protein: CASSVGGQGEGGYTF
CDR3 DNA: TGTGCCAGCAGCGTAGGAGGACAGGGGGAGGGTGGCTACACCTTC

J gene: TRBJ2-1
V gene: TRBV2
D gene: TRBD1
clone size: NA
CDR3 protein: CAMGRNRGGTYNEQFF
CDR3 DNA: TGTGCCATGGGGCGGAACAGAGGGGGCACCTACAATGAGCAGTTCTTC

J gene: TRBJ2-5
V gene: TRBV6-5
D gene: TRBD2
clone size: NA
CDR3 protein: CASSYSEAGVQTQYF
CDR3 DNA: TGTGCCAGCAGTTACTCGGAAGCGGGAGTGCAGACCCAGTACTTC

J gene: TRBJ1-4
V gene: TRBV30
D gene: NA
clone size: NA
CDR3 protein: CAWRLRTVTNEKLFF
CDR3 DNA: TGTGCCTGGAGACTAAGGACAGTCACTAATGAAAAACTGTTTTTT

J gene: TRBJ2-2
V gene: TRBV10-3
D gene: TRBD1
clone size: NA
CDR3 protein: CAISGQGSLTGELFF
CDR3 DNA: TGTGCCATCAGTGGACAGGGGTCCCTCACCGGGGAGCTGTTTTTT

J gene: TRBJ2-1
V gene: TRBV25-1
D gene: NA
clone size: NA
CDR3 protein: CASSLGLQRNEQFF
CDR3 DNA: TGTGCCAGCAGTCTTGGACTCCAACGGAATGAGCAGTTCTTC

J gene: TRBJ2-7
V gene: TRBV28
D gene: NA
clone size: NA
CDR3 protein: CASSSRRRYEQYF
CDR3 DNA: TGTGCCAGCAGTTCCCGAAGGAGGTACGAGCAGTACTTC

J gene: TRBJ2-1
V gene: TRBV27
D gene: TRBD2
clone size: NA
CDR3 protein: CASSGSGGLRPYNEQFF
CDR3 DNA: TGTGCCAGCAGTGGTAGCGGGGGGCTGCGGCCCTACAATGAGCAGTTCTTC

J gene: TRBJ1-3
V gene: TRBV28
D gene: NA
clone size: NA
CDR3 protein: CASSLSSGVSGNTIYF
CDR3 DNA: TGTGCCAGCAGTTTATCCTCCGGGGTCTCTGGAAACACCATATATTTT

J gene: TRBJ1-4
V gene: TRBV30
D gene: NA
clone size: once
CDR3 protein: CAGRTANEKLFF
CDR3 DNA: TGTGCCGGGCGGACAGCTAATGAAAAACTGTTTTTT

J gene: TRBJ2-7
V gene: TRBV18
D gene: NA
clone size: NA
CDR3 protein: CASSPWGRYEQYF
CDR3 DNA: TGTGCCAGCTCACCATGGGGCCGCTACGAGCAGTACTTC

J gene: TRBJ1-1
V gene: TRBV5-4
D gene: NA
clone size: NA
CDR3 protein: CASRDPQDLNTEAFF
CDR3 DNA: TGTGCCAGCAGGGACCCACAGGATTTGAACACTGAAGCTTTCTTT

J gene: TRBJ1-1
V gene: TRBV2
D gene: NA
clone size: few
CDR3 protein: CASSRDAGGYTEAFF
CDR3 DNA: TGTGCCAGCAGTCGGGACGCCGGGGGGTACACTGAAGCTTTCTTT

J gene: TRBJ2-3
V gene: TRBV19
D gene: TRBD2
clone size: NA
CDR3 protein: CASSIAAGGTDTQYF
CDR3 DNA: TGTGCCAGTAGTATAGCCGCGGGAGGCACAGATACGCAGTATTTT

J gene: TRBJ2-7
V gene: TRBV6-4
D gene: TRBD2
clone size: NA
CDR3 protein: CASTPGLAGPYEQYF
CDR3 DNA: TGTGCCAGCACTCCGGGACTAGCGGGCCCCTACGAGCAGTACTTC

J gene: TRBJ1-1
V gene: TRBV5-1
D gene: NA
clone size: NA
CDR3 protein: CASSLYQGYTEAFF
CDR3 DNA: TGCGCCAGCAGCTTATACCAGGGGTACACTGAAGCTTTCTTT

J gene: TRBJ2-3
V gene: TRBV7-2
D gene: NA
clone size: once
CDR3 protein: CASSFRANTDTQYF
CDR3 DNA: TGTGCCAGCAGCTTTAGAGCCAACACAGATACGCAGTATTTT

J gene: TRBJ1-2
V gene: TRBV9
D gene: NA
clone size: NA
CDR3 protein: CASSEQVAGNYGYTF
CDR3 DNA: TGTGCCAGCAGTGAACAGGTCGCGGGAAACTATGGCTACACCTTC

J gene: TRBJ2-3
V gene: TRBV18
D gene: TRBD2
clone size: NA
CDR3 protein: CASSGTSATDTQYF
CDR3 DNA: TGTGCCAGCTCAGGGACTAGCGCCACAGATACGCAGTATTTT

J gene: TRBJ2-7
V gene: TRBV25-1
D gene: NA
clone size: NA
CDR3 protein: CASSNSYEQYF
CDR3 DNA: TGTGCCAGCAGTAACAGCTACGAGCAGTACTTC

J gene: TRBJ1-2
V gene: TRBV30
D gene: NA
clone size: NA
CDR3 protein: CAWSVLIGANGYTF
CDR3 DNA: TGTGCCTGGAGTGTACTGATAGGGGCGAATGGCTACACCTTC

J gene: TRBJ2-7
V gene: TRBV19
D gene: TRBD2
clone size: NA
CDR3 protein: CASSIGRGDEQYF
CDR3 DNA: TGTGCCAGTAGTATCGGGAGGGGTGACGAGCAGTACTTC

J gene: TRBJ2-7
V gene: TRBV27
D gene: NA
clone size: NA
CDR3 protein: CASSPGTGLGEQYF
CDR3 DNA: TGTGCCAGCAGTCCTGGGACTGGTTTGGGGGAGCAGTACTTC

J gene: TRBJ2-1
V gene: TRBV30
D gene: NA
clone size: NA
CDR3 protein: CASPRGELWYNEQFF
CDR3 DNA: TGTGCCTCTCCCCGGGGAGAGCTGTGGTACAATGAGCAGTTCTTC

J gene: TRBJ2-3
V gene: TRBV30
D gene: TRBD2
clone size: NA
CDR3 protein: CAWSVGIAGDTDTQYF
CDR3 DNA: TGTGCCTGGAGTGTCGGAATAGCGGGTGACACAGATACGCAGTATTTT

J gene: TRBJ1-2
V gene: TRBV2
D gene: NA
clone size: NA
CDR3 protein: CASSEAGADPGGYTF
CDR3 DNA: TGTGCCAGCAGTGAAGCGGGGGCGGACCCGGGGGGCTACACCTTC

J gene: TRBJ2-7
V gene: TRBV7-8
D gene: NA
clone size: NA
CDR3 protein: CASSLEPGPPYEQYF
CDR3 DNA: TGTGCCAGCAGCTTAGAGCCAGGGCCCCCCTACGAGCAGTACTTC

J gene: TRBJ2-1
V gene: TRBV7-8
D gene: NA
clone size: once
CDR3 protein: CASSLVSGGAGSYNEQFF
CDR3 DNA: TGTGCCAGCAGCTTAGTAAGCGGCGGGGCAGGATCATACAATGAGCAGTTCTTC

J gene: TRBJ2-3
V gene: TRBV5-4
D gene: TRBD1
clone size: once
CDR3 protein: CASSWDRGAADTQYF
CDR3 DNA: TGTGCCAGCAGCTGGGACAGGGGCGCGGCAGATACGCAGTATTTT

J gene: TRBJ1-2
V gene: TRBV2
D gene: TRBD1
clone size: NA
CDR3 protein: CASSERDRVNLKNGYTF
CDR3 DNA: TGTGCCAGCAGTGAGAGGGACAGGGTCAATTTGAAGAATGGCTACACCTTC

J gene: TRBJ1-3
V gene: TRBV18
D gene: TRBD1
clone size: once
CDR3 protein: CASSSDRPRSGNTIYF
CDR3 DNA: TGTGCCAGCTCCTCGGACAGGCCCCGCTCTGGAAACACCATATATTTT

J gene: TRBJ1-4
V gene: TRBV28
D gene: NA
clone size: NA
CDR3 protein: CASSPPGATNEKLFF
CDR3 DNA: TGTGCCAGCAGTCCTCCAGGGGCAACTAATGAAAAACTGTTTTTT

J gene: TRBJ2-5
V gene: TRBV11-3
D gene: NA
clone size: NA
CDR3 protein: CASSLAGWGVETQYF
CDR3 DNA: TGTGCCAGCAGCTTAGCCGGCTGGGGCGTCGAGACCCAGTACTTC

J gene: TRBJ2-7
V gene: TRBV6-4
D gene: TRBD2
clone size: once
CDR3 protein: CASSNLAGEQYF
CDR3 DNA: TGTGCCAGCAGCAACCTAGCGGGGGAGCAGTACTTC

J gene: TRBJ1-1
V gene: TRBV29-1
D gene: NA
clone size: NA
CDR3 protein: CSVLGALNTEAFF
CDR3 DNA: TGCAGCGTCCTAGGAGCCTTGAACACTGAAGCTTTCTTT

J gene: TRBJ2-7
V gene: TRBV5-1
D gene: TRBD1
clone size: once
CDR3 protein: CASSLGQGAIEQYF
CDR3 DNA: TGCGCCAGCAGCTTGGGGCAGGGGGCAATCGAGCAGTACTTC

J gene: TRBJ2-1
V gene: TRBV6-4
D gene: NA
clone size: NA
CDR3 protein: CASSPGHGNEQFF
CDR3 DNA: TGTGCCAGCAGCCCGGGACACGGCAATGAGCAGTTCTTC

J gene: TRBJ2-1
V gene: TRBV6-5
D gene: TRBD1
clone size: NA
CDR3 protein: CASSPRTGVNEQFF
CDR3 DNA: TGTGCCAGCAGTCCCCGGACAGGGGTCAATGAGCAGTTCTTC

J gene: TRBJ2-7
V gene: TRBV4-3
D gene: TRBD2
clone size: NA
CDR3 protein: CASSHALAGDSYEQYF
CDR3 DNA: TGCGCCAGCAGCCACGCCCTAGCGGGAGATTCCTACGAGCAGTACTTC

J gene: TRBJ2-7
V gene: TRBV6-5
D gene: NA
clone size: NA
CDR3 protein: CASSTTIGWYEQYF
CDR3 DNA: TGTGCCAGCAGTACTACAATTGGGTGGTACGAGCAGTACTTC

J gene: TRBJ2-3
V gene: TRBV30
D gene: NA
clone size: NA
CDR3 protein: CASSAAVSTDTQYF
CDR3 DNA: TGTGCCTCCTCCGCTGCGGTTAGCACAGATACGCAGTATTTT

J gene: TRBJ1-4
V gene: TRBV7-2
D gene: NA
clone size: NA
CDR3 protein: CASSASGGATNEKLFF
CDR3 DNA: TGTGCCAGCAGTGCCTCCGGTGGTGCAACTAATGAAAAACTGTTTTTT

J gene: TRBJ2-1
V gene: TRBV11-2
D gene: TRBD2
clone size: NA
CDR3 protein: CASRDLGTRKNEQFF
CDR3 DNA: TGTGCCAGCCGCGATCTCGGGACTAGAAAGAATGAGCAGTTCTTC

J gene: TRBJ2-3
V gene: TRBV2
D gene: NA
clone size: NA
CDR3 protein: CASSEQGVGLTDTQYF
CDR3 DNA: TGTGCCAGCAGTGAACAGGGTGTAGGCCTCACAGATACGCAGTATTTT

J gene: TRBJ2-7
V gene: TRBV11-3
D gene: TRBD2
clone size: NA
CDR3 protein: CASSPEGGRDYEQYF
CDR3 DNA: TGTGCCAGCAGCCCAGAGGGCGGGAGAGATTACGAGCAGTACTTC